Ten or more counts support the clone carrying this TCR beta chain. The source of the sample is a study of neurological immune-mediated disorders. Documented time point: longitudinal time-point 3. One entry per CDR3 protein results from TCRdb running MiXCR on the 5' RACE reads. The sample holds fewer than 50,000 distinct CDR3 sequences, roughly 14% seen once. This CDR3 contains 14 residues. V lost 7 bases, J lost 2 bases, and 14 bases lay in between. The germline CDR1 and CDR2 sequences are SGHTA and FQGNSA. Material for sequencing was PBMCs. The V call is TRBV7-2, the J call TRBJ2-5; D might be TRBD1 (5 bases). The origin of this receptor is a man aged 25-40 years in good health. The chain's CDR3 is CASIQVQGQETQYF. Written as DNA, the CDR3 is TGTGCCAGCATCCAAGTCCAGGGACAAGAGACCCAGTACTTC. The entire variable domain, with the rest obtained from reference TRBV7-2 and TRBJ2-5, is as follows: GAGVSQSPSNKVTEKGKDVELRCDPISGHTALYWYRQSLGQGLEFLIYFQGNSAPDKSGLPSDRFSAERTGGSVSTLTIQRTQQEDSAVYLCASIQVQGQETQYFGPGTRLLVL.